These T cell receptor beta chains were read from a single sample in a study of blood T cells in healthy people across ages. TCRdb ran MiXCR on the 5' RACE reads and lists one entry per CDR3 protein. Of approximately 800,000 distinct CDR3 sequences detected, about 62% appear once; the ten largest clones hold around 30%. The specimen sequenced was blood. The origin of the receptors is a man younger than 45 in good health. The CDR3 runs from the conserved cysteine through the conserved F or W. Fields, in order: J gene, clone size, D gene, V gene, CDR3 DNA, CDR3 protein. A D gene is named only where the DNA matches it firmly. For some rows the clone size is stated as once, few or many, or as a class when expanded; others skip it.

>TRBJ1-5|-|-|TRBV6-1
TGTGCCAGTAAGGAGAATCAGCCCCAGCATTTT
CASKENQPQHF
>TRBJ2-1|few|TRBD2|TRBV7-2
TGTGCCAGCAGCTTAAGCCCGGGGGGGTACAATGAGCAGTTCTTC
CASSLSPGGYNEQFF
>TRBJ1-2|few|TRBD1|TRBV29-1
TGCAGCGTTCGCGGCAGGGGGCATCAGGACTATGGCTACACCTTC
CSVRGRGHQDYGYTF
>TRBJ2-3|-|-|TRBV5-1
TGCGCCAGCAGCGCCGCCGTCGAAGATACGCAGTATTTT
CASSAAVEDTQYF
>TRBJ2-3|-|TRBD2|TRBV12-3/TRBV12-4
TGTGCCAGCAGTTTACGGGGACTAGCGGGGGGGCCTAGCACAGATACGCAGTATTTT
CASSLRGLAGGPSTDTQYF
>TRBJ1-4|-|-|TRBV20-1
TGCAGTGCTAGTAAAGTTCTGGCGGATAATGAAAAACTGTTTTTT
CSASKVLADNEKLFF
>TRBJ2-3|-|-|TRBV18
TGTGCCAGCTCACCATACGCAGATACGCAGTATTTT
CASSPYADTQYF
>TRBJ1-2|-|-|TRBV28
TGTGCCAGCAGCCCTCCTGGACGGAGCGGCTACACCTTC
CASSPPGRSGYTF
>TRBJ2-6|-|-|TRBV5-1
TGCGCCAGCAGCTCGATGGAGTCTGGGGCCAACGTCCTGACTTTC
CASSSMESGANVLTF
>TRBJ2-7|-|-|TRBV30
TGTGCCTGGAGTGGCATCAACTCCTACGAGCAGTACTTC
CAWSGINSYEQYF
>TRBJ2-1|many|-|TRBV4-2
TGTGCCAGCAGCCGGGAGGCGGGGGCCTTAGCTTACAATGAGCAGTTCTTC
CASSREAGALAYNEQFF
>TRBJ2-4|few|-|TRBV7-2
TGTGCCAGCAGCTTAGACCCTCGGATTAACATTCAGTACTTC
CASSLDPRINIQYF
>TRBJ2-6|-|TRBD1|TRBV9
TGTGCCAGCAGCGGACCTAGGTCTGGACAGGGGGGTTTCTCTGGGGCCAACGTCCTGACTTTC
CASSGPRSGQGGFSGANVLTF
>TRBJ2-7|-|TRBD1|TRBV9
TGTGCCAGCAGCGGACAGGGACAGGGATCCTACGAGCAGTACTTC
CASSGQGQGSYEQYF
>TRBJ2-2|-|-|TRBV9
TGTGCCAGCAGCGTAGATGGCGGGGAGCTGTTTTTT
CASSVDGGELFF
>TRBJ2-1|-|TRBD1|TRBV5-1
TGCGCCAGCAGCTTGGAGGGACAGGGTGGGGATGAGCAGTTCTTC
CASSLEGQGGDEQFF